A single count supports the clone carrying this T cell receptor beta chain. This entry is derived from a study of cytomegalovirus exposure and HLA in healthy donors. Germline CDR1 SGDLS, CDR2 YYNGEE. Trimming removed 3 bases from V and 0 bases from J; junction bases left unmatched: 11. The CDR3 totals 20 residues. A multiplex PCR was run with 60 Vbeta primers and 13 Jbeta primers. Assay: immunoSEQ multiplex PCR; the TCRdb copy retains only in-frame clones and omits some. The sample yields about 180,000 clones, more than 75% seen once. The rearrangement links TRBV9 to TRBJ1-6, with 11 bases identical to TRBD1. The receptor comes from a woman aged 25-40 years in good health and CMV-seropositive. The sample comprised PBMCs. CDR3 coding DNA: TGTGCCAGCAGCGCGTACCGGGACAGGGGGTTGAGCTCCTATAATTCACCCCTCCACTTT. Translation gives CASSAYRDRGLSSYNSPLHF.